This T cell receptor beta chain emerged from a study of cytomegalovirus exposure and HLA in healthy donors. Whole-study findings and limits: Among the CMV-associated chains, three were confirmed in vitro as specific for CMV antigens.

About this clone: What it binds is not known.

Here immunoSEQ multiplex PCR was the method, and the copy in TCRdb shows in-frame clones only, minus some. The sample includes 130,000 or so clones, more than 70% of them seen just once. The CDR3 consists of 15 residues. Germline CDR1 reads MGHDK; CDR2 reads SYGVNS. V dropped 2 bases and J dropped 3; count of bases not matched to a gene: 5. This TCR was sampled from a woman in her 30s in good health and CMV-seronegative. J is TRBJ2-3 and V is TRBV25-1; 7 bases are a match to TRBD1. Sequenced input: PBMCs. CDR3 DNA sequence: TGTGCCAGCAGTGAAAATAGGGGGCGAACAGATACGCAGTATTTT. Its protein is CASSENRGRTDTQYF.